The present T cell receptor beta chain was sequenced within a study of T cell responses to AZD1222 COVID-19 vaccine. Germline V lookup: CDR1 KGHSH, CDR2 LQKENI. The CDR3 is made up of 15 amino acids. Between the trimmed V and J ends, which lost 4 bases and 0 bases, there was a span of 12 bases. Regarding the study as a whole: Among those given AZD1222, only six or seven were seropositive at baseline.

TCRdb's table, derived via immunoSEQ multiplex PCR, lists solely in-frame clones and lacks some. Of fewer than 200,000 clones in the sample, about 90% were seen once. Points on this clone: Its antigen is not known.

This chain joins TRBV18 and TRBJ1-1, with a possible D match to TRBD1 (5 bases). The starting material was peripheral blood, obtained on day 0 of AZD1222 vaccination. This TCR was recovered from an adult in good health. CDR3: CASSREGRLNTEAFF. The CDR3 nucleotides read TGTGCCAGCTCACGCGAGGGACGGCTGAACACTGAAGCTTTCTTT.